What follows are 12 T cell receptor beta chains derived from one specimen sequenced in a study of T cell changes during pregnancy in multiple sclerosis. Assay used: immunoSEQ multiplex PCR; TCRdb lists only in-frame clones, some missing. The sample lists some 28,000 clones; 90% to 95% were seen once. The material sequenced was CD4+ T cells from peripheral blood mononuclear cells, taken after pregnancy. The source is a female donor with multiple sclerosis, enrolled in a pregnancy study.

The chain combines TRBV2 with TRBJ1-2; 8 bases align to TRBD1. This CDR3 has 12 amino acids. J gave up 7 bases and V 8 bases, and 6 bases lay outside the gene matches. From germline, CDR1 is SNHLY and CDR2 FYNNEI. The CDR3 DNA follows: TGTGCCAGCCAAGGAGACAGGGGTGGCTACACCTTC. Its protein is CASQGDRGGYTF. Together with reference TRBV2 and TRBJ1-2, the CDR3 gives the full variable domain: EPEVTQTPSHQVTQMGQEVILRCVPISNHLYFYWYRQILGQKVEFLVSFYNNEISEKSEIFDDQFSVERPDGSNFTLKIRSTKLEDSAMYFCASQGDRGGYTFGSGTRLTVV.

The rearrangement links TRBV14 to TRBJ2-1; 11 positions match TRBD2. Germline V lookup: CDR1 SGHDN, CDR2 FVKESK. The CDR3 spans 16 residues. With V trimmed by 3 bases and J by 7 bases, 8 bases remained unmatched. CDR3 region: CASSQVAGGPGNEQFF. The CDR3 bases are TGTGCCAGCAGCCAGGTAGCGGGAGGGCCCGGGAATGAGCAGTTCTTC.

The rearrangement uses TRBV28 and TRBJ1-1; D unresolved. The V and J ends lost 8 bases and 1 base respectively, with 11 bases between them. CDR1 and CDR2 (germline): MDHEN, SYDVKM. The CDR3 runs to 13 residues. The CDR3 region has the DNA TGTGCCAGCGGGCGGGCCGAGAACACTGAAGCTTTCTTT. This encodes CASGRAENTEAFF.

The chain employs TRBV7-2 and TRBJ2-3; the D gene is possibly TRBD2 (6 bases). The CDR3 runs to 15 residues. Trimming removed 1 base at V and 3 bases at J, with 11 bases between. The V gene's germline CDR1 is SGHTA and CDR2 FQGNSA. CDR3 bases: TGTGCCAGCAGCTTAGGGAGCGGAGGGACAGATACGCAGTATTTT. It specifies CASSLGSGGTDTQYF.

This clone was seen a single time. The rearrangement joins TRBV7-9 to TRBJ1-4, with D possibly matching TRBD1 (6 bases). Germline V CDR1 and CDR2: SEHNR, FQNEAQ (reference sequence). The CDR3 is 15 residues long. V was pared by 5 bases and J by 3 bases, with 13 bases between. For the CDR3, the DNA is TGTGCCAGCAGCCGAACGTGGGGGCCTAATGAAAAACTGTTTTTT. This sequence encodes CASSRTWGPNEKLFF.

The chain combines TRBV27 with TRBJ1-2; possibly TRBD1 for D (6 bases). The ends were cut back, 3 bases at V and 2 bases at J, with 10 bases in the middle. Germline lookup yields CDR1 MNHEY and CDR2 SMNVEV (reference sequence). CDR3 length equals 14 residues. The CDR3 nucleotides read TGTGCCAGCAGTTTTAACAGGGACAACTATGGCTACACCTTC. Its translation is CASSFNRDNYGYTF.

The V call is TRBV7-6, the J call TRBJ1-1; possibly TRBD1 for D (5 bases). Germline V gene sequence: CDR1 SGHVS, CDR2 FNYEAQ. Trimming removed 5 bases from V and 1 base from J, with 8 bases in between. The CDR3 contains 13 residues. The CDR3 DNA follows: TGTGCCAGCAGCAGGGGTGGGAACACTGAAGCTTTCTTT. Residues: CASSRGGNTEAFF. The variable domain in full, completed from reference TRBV7-6 and TRBJ1-1, reads GAGVSQSPRYKVTKRGQDVALRCDPISGHVSLYWYRQALGQGPEFLTYFNYEAQQDKSGLPNDRFSAERPEGSISTLTIQRTEQRDSAMYRCASSRGGNTEAFFGQGTRLTVV.

The chain has TRBV11-2 and TRBJ2-7; possible D gene TRBD1, 6 bases. V was trimmed by 6 bases and J by 0 bases, leaving 18 bases between them. The CDR3 has 16 residues. Germline-derived CDR1 and CDR2 are SGHAT and FQNNGV. The CDR3 coding sequence is TGTGCCAGCAGTTCCCTCTGGGGACAACGCTCCTACGAGCAGTACTTC. This codes for CASSSLWGQRSYEQYF.

The chain couples TRBV5-1 to TRBJ2-1, with D unresolved. The length of the CDR3 is 12 residues. Germline values: CDR1 SGHRS, CDR2 YFSETQ. Trimming took 0 bases from V and 7 from J, leaving 5 bases between them. CDR3 residues: CASSLDRNEQFF. The CDR3 bases are TGCGCCAGCAGCTTGGACCGGAATGAGCAGTTCTTC.

CDR3 amino acids: CASSDSGRGESEAFF. The CDR3 DNA is TGTGCCAGCAGTGACTCTGGCAGGGGTGAATCTGAAGCTTTCTTT. This chain joins TRBV6-4 and TRBJ1-1; tentatively, D is TRBD1 (6 bases). CDR3 length equals 15 residues. CDR1 and CDR2 (germline): MRHNA, SNTAGT. Trimming cost V 0 bases and J 6 bases, with 14 bases left between them.

The chain carries TRBV18 and TRBJ1-2; 9 bases agree with TRBD1. This CDR3 contains 16 residues. V trimming: 4 bases; J trimming: 0 bases; junction bases outside the gene matches: 6. Germline V CDR1 and CDR2: KGHSH, LQKENI. CDR3 region: CASSLGQGATNYGYTF. CDR3 sequence (DNA): TGTGCCAGCTCACTGGGACAGGGCGCGACTAACTATGGCTACACCTTC.

V and J are TRBV27 and TRBJ1-1; D gene ambiguous. This CDR3 is built from 13 residues. V shed 5 bases and J shed 1 base, with 8 bases lying between them. Germline-derived CDR1 and CDR2 are MNHEY and SMNVEV (reference sequence). The CDR3 sequence is CASSVLWNTEAFF. DNA of the CDR3: TGTGCCAGCAGTGTACTCTGGAACACTGAAGCTTTCTTT.